A selection of T cell receptor beta chains follows, all from one sample in a study of blood T cell repertoires in COVID-19. Method: immunoSEQ multiplex PCR; TCRdb's copy keeps in-frame clones and lacks some. The sample has about 250,000 clones, 70% to 90% seen once. Sequencing used peripheral blood. The receptors originated from a man at least 80 years old with acute or convalescent COVID-19. Both conserved end residues are part of each CDR3. D genes are given only for firm matches. Rows give clone size only sometimes, using once, few, many, or a class for an expanded clone.

>TRBD1|TRBV4-3|TRBJ1-3|NA
TGCGCCAGCAGCCAAGATACAGGGGGCCCGTTCTCTGGAAACACCATATATTTT
CASSQDTGGPFSGNTIYF
>NA|TRBV29-1|TRBJ1-2|NA
TGCAGCGGGCAGGCGGGGTCTGGCTACACCTTC
CSGQAGSGYTF
>TRBD1|TRBV19|TRBJ1-5|NA
TGTGCCAGTAGCAGCCAGGGGGACCCCCTTCAGCCCCAGCATTTT
CASSSQGDPLQPQHF
>NA|TRBV7-2|TRBJ1-5|NA
TGTGCCAGCAGCTTAGCGAGTACCCGACGGGATCAGCCCCAGCATTTT
CASSLASTRRDQPQHF
>NA|TRBV7-9|TRBJ2-5|NA
TGTGCCAGCAGCAGGCTCCGGGGGCAAGAGACCCAGTACTTC
CASSRLRGQETQYF
>TRBD1|TRBV19|TRBJ1-5|NA
TGTGCCAGTAGTATAACAGGGGATAGCAATCAGCCCCAGCATTTT
CASSITGDSNQPQHF
>TRBD1|TRBV7-6|TRBJ2-1|NA
TGTGCCAGCAGCTTAAACCCAGGGGGCGGGATCGGCGGCAATGAGCAGTTCTTC
CASSLNPGGGIGGNEQFF
>NA|TRBV19|TRBJ1-2|NA
TGTGCCAGTCGGACAGATTTACCTTCTAACTATGGCTACACCTTC
CASRTDLPSNYGYTF
>TRBD2|TRBV11-2|TRBJ2-1|NA
TGTGCCAGCAGCTTGGGCGGGAGACCTTCCTACAATGAGCAGTTCTTC
CASSLGGRPSYNEQFF
>TRBD2|TRBV28|TRBJ2-3|NA
TGTGCCAGCAGGCGGCCGACTAGCGGGAGGGCCGCATCGCAGTATTTT
CASRRPTSGRAASQYF
>TRBD2|TRBV6-6|TRBJ2-7|NA
TGTGCCAGCAGTTACCCCAGTAGCGGGGGGACCTACGAGCAGTACTTC
CASSYPSSGGTYEQYF
>NA|TRBV28|TRBJ1-1|few
TGTGCCAGCAGCCCGGGGAGGTGGGGTCGGATGAACACTGAAGCTTTCTTT
CASSPGRWGRMNTEAFF
>NA|TRBV29-1|TRBJ2-4|NA
TGCAGCGCCGACGGGGATACCATTCAGTACTTC
CSADGDTIQYF
>NA|TRBV20-1|TRBJ1-1|NA
TGCAGTGCTCTAGGCAACACTGAAGCTTTCTTT
CSALGNTEAFF
>NA|TRBV6-6|TRBJ1-2|once
TGTGCCAGCAGAGAAAACAGTGAGAAGGGCTACACCTTC
CASRENSEKGYTF
>TRBD2|TRBV5-1|TRBJ2-5|once
TGCGCCAGCAGCAACCTAGCGGGAGAAGGACAAGAGACCCAGTACTTC
CASSNLAGEGQETQYF
>NA|TRBV28|TRBJ2-5|NA
TGTGCCAGCAGTCCCCAGGAATCTTTGGGCACCCAGTACTTC
CASSPQESLGTQYF
>NA|TRBV12-3/TRBV12-4|TRBJ1-2|NA
TGTGCCAGCAGTTTCTCAGGGAATGGCTACACCTTC
CASSFSGNGYTF
>NA|TRBV3-1/TRBV3-2|TRBJ1-2|NA
TGTGCCAGCAGCCAAGTTCGGGGGGTGGAAGGCTACACCTTC
CASSQVRGVEGYTF
>TRBD2|TRBV7-3|TRBJ2-1|NA
TGTGCCAGCAGCTTCGGGGGGGCAAAGGGTAATGAGCAGTTCTTC
CASSFGGAKGNEQFF
>NA|TRBV6-5|TRBJ1-3|NA
TGTGCCAGCGGGCGGGGGGGCACCATATATTTT
CASGRGGTIYF
>TRBD1|TRBV19|TRBJ1-1|NA
TGTGCCAGTATTTTGGACAGGGGCACTGAAGCTTTCTTT
CASILDRGTEAFF
>NA|TRBV6-6|TRBJ2-1|NA
TGTGCCAGCAGTTACGCCGCGGAGGGAGGCTATGAGCAGTTCTTC
CASSYAAEGGYEQFF
>TRBD1|TRBV11-2|TRBJ2-5|NA
TGTGCCAGCAGCCACAGGGGGCTTGAGACCCAGTACTTC
CASSHRGLETQYF
>NA|TRBV6-4|TRBJ2-2|NA
TGTGCCAGCAGTGACTCAGGAGGTCTCCTAAGGAACACCGGGGAGCTGTTTTTT
CASSDSGGLLRNTGELFF
>TRBD2|TRBV27|TRBJ2-2|NA
TGTGCCAGCAAAAAAGAGCTAGCGGCCGGGGAGCTGTTTTTT
CASKKELAAGELFF
>NA|TRBV7-2|TRBJ2-2|NA
TGTGCCAGCAGCTCGGGACAAAACACCGGGGAGCTGTTTTTT
CASSSGQNTGELFF
>NA|TRBV7-6|TRBJ2-7|NA
TGTGCCAGCAGCTTTATCAGCGGACGGACGCCTGAGCAGTACTTC
CASSFISGRTPEQYF
>NA|TRBV7-9|TRBJ2-1|NA
TGTGCCAGCAGCTCATTAGCTGACTCCTACAATGAGCAGTTCTTC
CASSSLADSYNEQFF
>NA|TRBV5-1|TRBJ1-1|NA
TGCGCCAGCAGATGGGCAGGAAGGACTGAAGCTTTCTTT
CASRWAGRTEAFF
>TRBD1|TRBV5-4|TRBJ1-3|few
TGTGCCAGCAGCAAAGGGGACAGGGTCGGAAACACCATATATTTT
CASSKGDRVGNTIYF
>NA|TRBV6-4|TRBJ1-2|NA
TGTGCCAGCAGTGACTCAGCAGGCTATGGCTACACCTTC
CASSDSAGYGYTF
>TRBD2|TRBV9|TRBJ2-3|NA
TGTGCCAGCAACAGACTAGCGGGACTCACAGATACGCAGTATTTT
CASNRLAGLTDTQYF
>NA|TRBV7-9|TRBJ1-4|NA
TGTGCCAGCACCCCCGGGGATGCAACTAATGAAAAACTGTTTTTT
CASTPGDATNEKLFF
>TRBD2|TRBV5-4|TRBJ2-1|NA
TGTGCCAGCAGCTTGGGTGGCGGGGGACCTTACAATGAGCAGTTCTTC
CASSLGGGGPYNEQFF
>NA|TRBV7-9|TRBJ1-2|NA
TGTGCCAGCAGCTTAGGTGGAGTAAACTATGGCTACACCTTC
CASSLGGVNYGYTF
>TRBD2|TRBV28|TRBJ2-3|NA
TGTGCCAGCAGTTCGGGTGGACTAGTAGCAGATACGCAGTATTTT
CASSSGGLVADTQYF
>NA|TRBV7-2|TRBJ2-3|NA
TGTGCCAGCAGCTTGAGCGGCGGCAACACAGATACGCAGTATTTT
CASSLSGGNTDTQYF
>TRBD2|TRBV9|TRBJ2-5|NA
TGTGCCAGCAGCGTAACTAGCGGGGATAAGACCCAGTACTTC
CASSVTSGDKTQYF